The 22 T cell receptor beta chains presented below share a single source sample, sequenced in a study of spatial heterogeneity in lung cancer. Study observations and caveats: Counts of expanded intratumoral alpha and beta TCRs tracked tumor mutation counts.

TCRdb independently ran MiXCR on the 5' RACE reads; one entry per CDR3 protein. The table includes 5,000 to 6,000 distinct CDR3 sequences, more than 12% detected once. Indicated time point: sample taken at primary tumor resection. Antigens for these TCRs are unknown. Sample: lung tumor tissue, taken at surgery. These receptors all stem from a male donor with early-stage non-small cell lung cancer.

By share, this clonotype ranks as medium-sized. For a library built for alpha chains, this beta chain is a stray read; little rests on its size. This chain links TRBV4-3 with TRBJ1-2, with D perhaps matching TRBD1 (5 bases). The V gene lost 0 bases and the J gene lost 6 bases, with 11 bases spanning the gap. Germline CDR1 and CDR2: LGHNA and YSLEER. This CDR3 has 14 residues. CDR3 protein: CASSQDQQGDGYTF. For the CDR3, the DNA is TGCGCCAGCAGCCAAGATCAGCAGGGCGATGGCTACACCTTC.

This clonotype came up a few times. With the library built for alpha chains, this beta chain is off target and its frequency is not meaningful. This CDR3 is CASSLSMGYTGELFF. The CDR3 nucleotides are TGTGCCAGCAGTTTATCTATGGGATACACCGGGGAGCTGTTTTTT. The chain combines TRBV28 with TRBJ2-2, with unresolved D. Looked up from germline, CDR1 is MDHEN and CDR2 is SYDVKM. The CDR3 runs 15 residues. The germline V and J ends were trimmed by 1 base and 3 bases, with 9 bases remaining between them.

This clonotype is medium-sized (0.01 to 0.1%) within its sample. Because this beta chain is a stray read in a library intended to capture alpha chains, its abundance should not be given much weight. V is TRBV9 and J is TRBJ2-5, with 7 bases fitting TRBD1. The V gene end was trimmed by 4 bases and the J gene end by 0 bases; junction bases not matched to a gene: 9. The CDR3 runs 16 residues. Germline-derived CDR1 and CDR2 are SGDLS and YYNGEE. The CDR3 DNA sequence: TGTGCCAGCAGCTCAACAGGGACAGTGTACCAAGAGACCCAGTACTTC. Protein product: CASSSTGTVYQETQYF.

In this sample, this clonotype is large (0.1 to 1%). This beta chain was picked up by a library intended for alpha chains and is off target, so its count carries little meaning. In DNA, the CDR3 is TGTGCCAGCAGTTACTCCGGGACAGGGGGTGAGCAGTTCTTC. Translation: CASSYSGTGGEQFF. The chain joins TRBV6-2 or TRBV6-3 to TRBJ2-1; TRBD1 matches 11 bases. V was clipped by 0 bases and J by 9 bases; unmatched bases: 1. This CDR3 has 14 residues. Germline CDR1 MNHEY, CDR2 SVGEGT.

Of note for this clonotype: This beta chain turned up in a library designed for alpha chains; as an off-target read, its abundance says little. J is TRBJ1-2 and V is TRBV29-1; no firm D call. Trimming stripped 2 bases from V and 8 bases from J, with 9 bases between. This CDR3 has 11 amino acids. The germline V gene has CDR1 SQVTM and CDR2 ANQGSEA. CDR3 sequence reads: CSVEQAGGYTF. Written as DNA, the CDR3 is TGCAGCGTTGAACAGGCCGGAGGCTACACCTTC.

This clonotype showed up many times. This beta chain is an unintended read in a library built for alpha chains; its size means little. J is TRBJ2-1 and V is TRBV6-6, with 9 bases that match TRBD2. Per the germline V gene, CDR1 is MNHNY and CDR2 is SVGAGI (reference sequence). V was clipped by 6 bases and J by 6 bases; unmatched bases: 9. CDR3 length: 15 residues. The CDR3 reads CASRTAGTSPNEQFF. CDR3 coding DNA: TGTGCCAGCAGGACTGCCGGGACTAGCCCCAATGAGCAGTTCTTC.

In regard to this clonotype: A library prepared for alpha chains yielded this beta chain as an off-target read; its size is of little meaning. The CDR3 sequence: CASSLTSGNEQFF. DNA of the CDR3: TGTGCCAGCAGCTTGACTAGCGGGAATGAGCAGTTCTTC. The chain recombines TRBV5-4 with TRBJ2-1, with 9 bases matching TRBD2. V was clipped by 1 base and J by 7 bases; unmatched bases: 0. Germline CDR1 reads SGHNT; CDR2 reads YYREEE (reference sequence). The CDR3 totals 13 residues.

By its share, this clonotype is medium-sized. Little can be read into the size of this beta chain, an off-target read in a library designed for alpha chains. The chain recombines TRBV12-3 or TRBV12-4 with TRBJ1-1; 7 positions agree with TRBD1. V dropped 8 bases and J dropped 1; count of bases not matched to a gene: 19. The CDR3 contains 18 residues. The CDR3 reads CASRSNVIRDRTNTEAFF. CDR3 DNA: TGTGCCAGCCGCTCCAATGTGATCCGGGACAGAACGAACACTGAAGCTTTCTTT.

This clonotype is medium-sized in the sample. A library prepared for alpha chains yielded this beta chain as an off-target read; its size is of little meaning. The V call is TRBV27, the J call TRBJ1-1; D uncertain. Per the germline V gene, CDR1 is MNHEY and CDR2 is SMNVEV (reference sequence). Trimming shortened V by 6 bases and J by 0 bases, and 11 bases separated the two germline ends. The CDR3 covers 14 residues. The CDR3 DNA is TGTGCCAGCAGGCTTTTCAGGTTGAACACTGAAGCTTTCTTT. This codes for CASRLFRLNTEAFF.

This clonotype is judged medium-sized. Little can be read into the size of this beta chain, an off-target read in a library designed for alpha chains. This chain connects TRBV5-5 to TRBJ2-1; 12 nucleotides agree with TRBD2. CDR1 and CDR2 (germline): SGHKS, YYEKEE (reference sequence). The trim removed 4 bases at V and 7 bases at J, leaving 12 bases unmatched. This CDR3 is 17 amino acids long. DNA of the CDR3: TGTGCCAGCAGCCCTGGGCTTACTAGCGGGGGGCGAAATGAGCAGTTCTTC. Protein: CASSPGLTSGGRNEQFF. The full variable domain, with the rest looked up from reference TRBV5-5 and TRBJ2-1, is DAGVTQSPTHLIKTRGQQVTLRCSPISGHKSVSWYQQVLGQGPQFIFQYYEKEERGRGNFPDRFSARQFPNYSSELNVNALLLGDSALYLCASSPGLTSGGRNEQFFGPGTRLTVL.

This clonotype was counted only a few times. A library prepared for alpha chains yielded this beta chain as an off-target read; its size is of little meaning. CDR3 bases: TGTGCCAGTAGTATAGGACAGTCAGAGCAGTTCTTC. It is translated as CASSIGQSEQFF. This chain connects TRBV19 to TRBJ2-1, with D perhaps matching TRBD1 (5 bases). This CDR3 has 12 residues. CDR1 and CDR2 (germline): LNHDA, SQIVND (reference sequence). Trimming shortened V by 1 base and J by 10 bases, and 8 bases separated the two germline ends.

Concerning this clonotype itself: This beta chain is off target for a library built for alpha chains, so its abundance means little. The chain links TRBV6-6 to TRBJ2-7; 8 bases map to TRBD2. The germline V gene has CDR1 MNHNY and CDR2 SVGAGI (reference sequence). The CDR3 runs 14 residues. V dropped 6 bases and J dropped 11; count of bases not matched to a gene: 15. The CDR3 loop is CASRPLAGPTSEYF. The CDR3 coding sequence is TGTGCCAGCAGACCCCTAGCGGGCCCTACCTCTGAGTACTTC.

A remark on this clonotype: As an off-target read in a library built for alpha chains, this beta chain has a frequency of little significance. V gene TRBV29-1 combines with J gene TRBJ2-1, with 7 bases aligning to TRBD1. Looked up from germline, CDR1 is SQVTM and CDR2 is ANQGSEA. Trimming at V came to 8 bases and at J to 9 bases, leaving 10 bases not matched to a gene. This CDR3 contains 12 residues. CDR3 in DNA: TGCAGCTCCTCGACAGGGATAGGTGAGCAGTTCTTC. It encodes CSSSTGIGEQFF.

Relative to its sample, this clonotype is medium-sized (0.01 to 0.1%). This beta chain slipped into a library made for alpha chains as a stray read, so its size is not meaningful. The chain couples TRBV4-1 to TRBJ1-1; 8 bases are a match to TRBD1. CDR3 length: 16 amino acids. From germline, CDR1 is MGHRA and CDR2 YSYEKL. The V gene end was trimmed by 2 bases and the J gene end by 4 bases; junction bases not matched to a gene: 9. CDR3 region: CASSQPAQGAGTEAFF. The CDR3 DNA follows: TGCGCCAGCAGCCAACCCGCCCAGGGGGCGGGCACTGAAGCTTTCTTT.

In regard to this clonotype: The library was prepared for alpha chains; this beta chain is a stray read, so its frequency means little. The rearrangement joins TRBV18 to TRBJ2-2; possibly TRBD1 for D (6 bases). The V end was cut by 2 bases, the J end by 5 bases, with 9 bases between. Germline lookup yields CDR1 KGHSH and CDR2 LQKENI. This CDR3 has 14 residues. The CDR3 protein is CASSPGGGTGELFF. In nucleotides, the CDR3 is TGTGCCAGCTCACCAGGGGGCGGAACCGGGGAGCTGTTTTTT.

Concerning this clonotype itself: In a library made to pick up alpha chains, this beta chain is a stray read with a size that means little. The CDR3 DNA reads TGTGCCAGCAGCTTAGCGGAAGGACAAGAGACCCAGTACTTC. Translation gives CASSLAEGQETQYF. The chain joins TRBV6-5 to TRBJ2-5; the D gene is possibly TRBD2 (6 bases). The V end lost 6 bases, the J end lost 2 bases, and 13 bases lay between the germline ends. Germline V gives CDR1 MNHEY, CDR2 SVGAGI. This CDR3 region has 14 residues.

This clonotype is labeled as medium-sized. As an off-target read in a library built for alpha chains, this beta chain has a frequency of little significance. V and J are TRBV10-3 and TRBJ2-7; 9 bases align to TRBD1. CDR3 size: 12 residues. The germline V gene has CDR1 ENHRY and CDR2 SYGVKD. Trimming at V came to 4 bases and at J to 6 bases, leaving 1 base not matched to a gene. CDR3 in amino acids: CAISGGQGEQYF. Written as DNA, the CDR3 is TGTGCCATCAGTGGGGGACAGGGCGAGCAGTACTTC.

This clonotype rates as medium-sized. This beta chain is a stray sequence in a library constructed for alpha chains; its clone size is not meaningful. V is TRBV28 and J is TRBJ1-6; D is perhaps TRBD1 (6 bases). This CDR3 comprises 15 residues. Germline lookup yields CDR1 MDHEN and CDR2 SYDVKM. Trimming took 3 bases from V and 7 from J, leaving 13 bases between them. This CDR3 reads CASSFSGVGNSPLHF. In nucleotides, the CDR3 is TGTGCCAGCAGTTTCTCAGGGGTCGGCAATTCACCCCTCCACTTT.

This clonotype is deemed medium-sized. This beta chain is an off-target read within a library intended for alpha chains, so its frequency means little. CDR3 region: CASSPPLREEGTEAFF. CDR3 sequence (DNA): TGTGCCAGCTCACCACCTCTGAGGGAGGAGGGCACTGAAGCTTTCTTT. The V gene is TRBV18, the J gene TRBJ1-1, with D unresolved. Deletions cut 0 bases from V and 4 bases from J, with 15 bases between. The CDR3 extends over 16 amino acids. Germline CDR1 reads KGHSH; CDR2 reads LQKENI.

This clonotype was found many times. A library made for alpha chains picked up this beta chain off target, so its size means little. The V and J genes are TRBV29-1 and TRBJ2-5; 9 nucleotides agree with TRBD1. In germline, CDR1 is SQVTM, CDR2 ANQGSEA. CDR3 length: 14 residues. J lost 7 bases, V lost 7 bases, and 13 bases had no gene match. The CDR3 sequence: CSADGTGTRGTQYF. The CDR3 DNA is TGCAGCGCTGACGGGACAGGGACTCGAGGGACCCAGTACTTC.

Relative to its sample, this clonotype is medium-sized. This beta chain appears as a stray read in a library generated for alpha chains; its size is not informative. The chain uses TRBV20-1 and TRBJ2-2; TRBD2 is a possible D gene (5 bases). V dropped 0 bases and J dropped 0 bases, with 11 bases sitting between them. This CDR3 is built from 16 residues. The V gene's germline CDR1 is DFQATT and CDR2 SNEGSKA (reference sequence). CDR3 sequence (DNA): TGCAGTGCTAGAGAGGAGGCGAATACGAACACCGGGGAGCTGTTTTTT. Encoded protein: CSAREEANTNTGELFF.

Details on this clonotype: A library prepared for alpha chains yielded this beta chain as an off-target read; its size is of little meaning. The chain links TRBV24-1 to TRBJ2-1; 7 bases are shared with TRBD1. Looked up from germline, CDR1 is KGHDR and CDR2 is SFDVKD. The CDR3 covers 16 residues. After removal of 5 bases from V and 4 bases from J, the junction contained 10 bases not matched to a gene. CDR3 coding DNA: TGTGCCACCAGTGGCGTGACAGGGTATCTATACAATGAGCAGTTCTTC. Translated: CATSGVTGYLYNEQFF.